Presented here are 27 T cell receptor beta chains from one specimen sequenced in a study of blood T cells in healthy people across ages. Combining a sample-barcoded 5' primer with a J-beta primer mix, a second PCR ran for roughly 6 to 12 cycles. In TCRdb, the 5' RACE reads were re-called with MiXCR into one record per CDR3 protein. This sample has some 760,000 distinct CDR3 sequences, with approximately 25% found just once. The data also belong to a second study, concerning T cells of mothers and their children.

Source material: blood. These receptors were taken from a boy aged 5-17 years in good health.

The chain joins TRBV5-1 to TRBJ2-3, with TRBD1 as a possible D gene (6 bases). This CDR3 is built from 19 residues. The germline CDR1 and CDR2 sequences are SGHRS and YFSETQ. V was pared by 0 bases and J by 0 bases, with 20 bases between. For the CDR3, the DNA is TGCGCCAGCAGCTTGGTTTTGGGGGCCCCCATCTCTAGCACAGATACGCAGTATTTT. It translates to CASSLVLGAPISSTDTQYF.

The genes are TRBV12-3 or TRBV12-4 and TRBJ2-5; TRBD2 aligns across 8 bases. The length of the CDR3 is 17 residues. V lost 2 bases, J lost 5 bases, and 13 bases stayed unmatched. The CDR3 DNA reads TGTGCCAGCAGTTTATGGATAGCGGGGCCTCCGGGGGAGACCCAGTACTTC. This translates into CASSLWIAGPPGETQYF.

CDR3 in amino acids: CATSRDSYGQYF. The CDR3 DNA follows: TGTGCCACCAGCAGAGACTCCTACGGGCAGTACTTC. The chain has TRBV15 and TRBJ2-5, with D unresolved. In germline, CDR1 is LNHNV, CDR2 YYDKDF (reference sequence). The CDR3 is made up of 12 amino acids. V gave up 0 bases and J gave up 11 bases, with 10 bases separating them.

This clonotype was detected only a few times. V gene TRBV6-5 combines with J gene TRBJ2-3; 7 bases map to TRBD2. The CDR3 runs to 14 residues. V lost 8 bases and J lost 0; bases outside the gene matches: 5. Germline values: CDR1 MNHEY, CDR2 SVGAGI. CDR3 in amino acids: CASAPGGSTDTQYF. The CDR3 nucleotides read TGTGCCAGCGCGCCGGGGGGAAGCACAGATACGCAGTATTTT.

This clonotype was seen a handful of times. J is TRBJ2-7 and V is TRBV3-1; 8 positions agree with TRBD2. J was trimmed by 0 bases and V by 6 bases; bases with no gene match: 7. Germline V gives CDR1 LGHDT, CDR2 YNNKEL (reference sequence). The CDR3 runs to 15 residues. The CDR3: CASRRAGESSYEQYF. In DNA form, the CDR3 reads TGTGCCAGCAGAAGAGCGGGAGAGAGCTCCTACGAGCAGTACTTC.

As DNA, the CDR3 is TGTGCCAGCACCTCGTCGGGCGTCACAGATACGCAGTATTTT. It translates to CASTSSGVTDTQYF. The chain combines TRBV9 with TRBJ2-3, with unresolved D. Per the germline V gene, CDR1 is SGDLS and CDR2 is YYNGEE. This CDR3 has 14 residues. V lost 6 bases and J 2 bases, leaving 13 bases between the germline ends.

This clonotype was detected only a few times. The J gene is TRBJ2-5, the V gene TRBV7-9, with TRBD2 identical over 9 bases. V lost 8 bases and J lost 5; bases outside the gene matches: 18. Looked up from germline, CDR1 is SEHNR and CDR2 is FQNEAQ (reference sequence). There are 17 residues in the CDR3. CDR3: CASCPRGPGLAFETQYF. The CDR3 region has the DNA TGTGCCAGCTGCCCTAGGGGACCGGGACTAGCTTTTGAGACCCAGTACTTC.

This clonotype was counted a few times. The V gene is TRBV28, the J gene TRBJ2-5, with TRBD1 identical over 10 bases. Germline CDR1 and CDR2: MDHEN and SYDVKM. V trimming: 3 bases; J trimming: 7 bases; junction bases outside the gene matches: 11. The CDR3 is 16 amino acids. CDR3 in DNA: TGTGCCAGCAGTTTGAGACCGGGACAGGGGCGTTGGACCCAGTACTTC. Translation: CASSLRPGQGRWTQYF. The full variable domain, its missing parts supplied by reference TRBV28 and TRBJ2-5, is DVKVTQSSRYLVKRTGEKVFLECVQDMDHENMFWYRQDPGLGLRLIYFSYDVKMKEKGDIPEGYSVSREKKERFSLILESASTNQTSMYLCASSLRPGQGRWTQYFGPGTRLLVL.

This clonotype was counted only a few times. The chain employs TRBV28 and TRBJ2-7, with a tentative D call TRBD2 (6 bases). This CDR3 is 13 amino acids long. Germline V gives CDR1 MDHEN, CDR2 SYDVKM. Trimming took off 4 bases at V and 3 bases at J, with 10 bases between the two ends. Here the CDR3 DNA reads TGTGCCAGCAGTTCCCCGCGGGACTACGAGCAGTACTTC. It is translated as CASSSPRDYEQYF.

A few counts support this clonotype. The CDR3 is CASSYARQASQYF. Written as DNA, the CDR3 is TGTGCCAGCAGTTACGCACGCCAGGCGTCCCAGTACTTC. The rearrangement uses TRBV6-5 and TRBJ2-5; D not certain. Germline V lookup: CDR1 MNHEY, CDR2 SVGAGI. The CDR3 covers 13 residues. V was cut by 2 bases and J by 9 bases, with 13 bases left in between.

There are a few counts of this clonotype. The V call is TRBV29-1, the J call TRBJ2-3, with 12 bases that match TRBD2. Germline lookup yields CDR1 SQVTM and CDR2 ANQGSEA. V shed 7 bases, J shed 0 bases, and the junction held 5 bases outside the gene matches. The length of the CDR3 is 15 residues. DNA for the CDR3: TGCAGCGGACTAGCGGGAGTGGCTAGCACAGATACGCAGTATTTT. It is translated as CSGLAGVASTDTQYF.

CDR3: CASSLRTGLPDTQYF. The CDR3 DNA is TGTGCCAGCAGTTTAAGGACAGGGTTACCAGATACGCAGTATTTT. The chain couples TRBV12-3 or TRBV12-4 to TRBJ2-3, with TRBD1 matching 8 bases. V lost 2 bases and J lost 4; bases outside the gene matches: 5. The CDR3 consists of 15 residues.

The chain links TRBV7-2 to TRBJ2-7; TRBD2 aligns across 7 bases. CDR1 and CDR2 (germline): SGHTA, FQGNSA. The CDR3 is made up of 14 amino acids. V shed 6 bases and J 2 bases; nucleotides not matched to a gene: 7. The CDR3 DNA is TGTGCCAGCAGAGAAGCGGGGATGACCTACGAGCAGTACTTC. Residues: CASREAGMTYEQYF.

V usage is TRBV25-1 and J usage is TRBJ2-2; 8 bases align to TRBD1. V gave up 4 bases and J gave up 0 bases; unmatched junction bases: 4. The germline gives CDR1 MGHDK, CDR2 SYGVNS. The CDR3 has 16 amino acids. The CDR3 loop reads CASSGTGPANTGELFF. CDR3 in DNA: TGTGCCAGCAGTGGGACAGGGCCTGCGAACACCGGGGAGCTGTTTTTT.

This clonotype was detected a few times. This chain connects TRBV5-1 to TRBJ1-1; 8 bases agree with TRBD1. Germline values: CDR1 SGHRS, CDR2 YFSETQ. The length of the CDR3 is 17 residues. The V segment lost 0 bases and the J segment 1 base; nucleotides outside the gene matches: 8. The CDR3: CASSLGGGQGKNTEAFF. The CDR3 nucleotides are TGCGCCAGCAGCTTGGGGGGTGGACAGGGAAAGAACACTGAAGCTTTCTTT. Looking up the rest from reference TRBV5-1 and TRBJ1-1 gives the full variable domain: KAGVTQTPRYLIKTRGQQVTLSCSPISGHRSVSWYQQTPGQGLQFLFEYFSETQRNKGNFPGRFSGRQFSNSRSEMNVSTLELGDSALYLCASSLGGGQGKNTEAFFGQGTRLTVV.

This clonotype was seen a handful of times. V is TRBV15 and J is TRBJ1-4; D is perhaps TRBD1 (5 bases). CDR1 and CDR2 (germline): LNHNV, YYDKDF (reference sequence). V was shortened by 0 bases and J by 7 bases, with 12 bases between the two germline ends. The CDR3 length is 15 residues. CDR3 protein: CATSRDPGNGEKLFF. The CDR3 DNA reads as TGTGCCACCAGCAGAGACCCAGGGAACGGTGAAAAACTGTTTTTT.

The chain recombines TRBV9 with TRBJ2-5; D gene ambiguous. V lost 5 bases and J 5 bases, leaving 16 bases between the germline ends. There are 14 residues in the CDR3. Germline V CDR1 and CDR2: SGDLS, YYNGEE. The CDR3 is CASSPGPARETQYF. The CDR3 coding sequence is TGTGCCAGCAGTCCGGGCCCCGCCCGGGAGACCCAGTACTTC.

This clonotype turned up a few times. This chain links TRBV7-3 with TRBJ1-2; D is perhaps TRBD1 (5 bases). Germline CDR1 is SGHTA and CDR2 is FQGTGA. This CDR3 contains 13 residues. The V gene lost 2 bases and the J gene lost 8 bases, with 12 bases spanning the gap. CDR3: CASSLPGALGYTF. CDR3 DNA sequence: TGTGCCAGCAGCTTACCCGGGGCCCTGGGCTACACCTTC.

The chain joins TRBV7-2 to TRBJ2-1; D call uncertain. Germline V gives CDR1 SGHTA, CDR2 FQGNSA. The CDR3 length is 16 residues. The germline V and J ends were trimmed by 3 bases and 8 bases, with 20 bases remaining between them. CDR3 protein: CASSLTGALVTHEQFF. In DNA, the CDR3 is TGTGCCAGCAGCTTGACCGGTGCTTTGGTTACCCATGAGCAGTTCTTC.

This clonotype has just a few counts. An end of the junction does not agree with germline; a read error may underlie this. The chain recombines TRBV20-1 with TRBJ2-2; a weak D match, TRBD2 (6 bases). The CDR3 is 16 amino acids. Germline CDR1 DFQATT, CDR2 SNEGSKA (reference sequence). CDR3 loop: CSARDRVAENTGELFF. The CDR3 DNA follows: TGCAGTGCCAGAGATCGGGTAGCGGAGAACACCGGGGAGCTGTTTTTT.

This clonotype was observed a few times. The V gene is TRBV20-1, the J gene TRBJ2-1; weak D call: TRBD2 (6 bases). Germline loops: CDR1 DFQATT, CDR2 SNEGSKA (reference sequence). This CDR3 contains 14 residues. The V end was cut by 2 bases, the J end by 6 bases, with 14 bases between. CDR3 sequence (DNA): TGCAGTGCTAGAACCCAGGAGCGGGTCAATGAGCAGTTCTTC. Translation gives CSARTQERVNEQFF.

The gene calls are TRBV5-6 and TRBJ1-2, with TRBD1 as a possible D gene (5 bases). The V gene's germline CDR1 is SGHDT and CDR2 YYEEEE. CDR3 size: 14 residues. Trimming removed 2 bases at V and 9 bases at J, with 17 bases between. The CDR3 loop reads CASSFGRGGWSYTF. As DNA, the CDR3 is TGTGCCAGCAGCTTCGGACGGGGGGGATGGAGCTACACCTTC.

V is TRBV20-1 and J is TRBJ2-5; 10 bases agree with TRBD2. Judging by the DNA end, TRBJ2-7 fits better; the J call may be wrong. The germline V gene has CDR1 DFQATT and CDR2 SNEGSKA (reference sequence). The CDR3 covers 14 residues. CDR3 region: CSADLAGVKNEQYF. The CDR3, as DNA: TGCAGTGCTGACCTAGCGGGAGTTAAGAACGAGCAGTACTTC.

This clonotype occurred a few times. This chain uses TRBV5-1 with TRBJ2-3, with D hard to call. This CDR3 has 14 residues. V lost 0 bases to trimming and J lost 8 bases, with 13 bases between them. In germline, CDR1 is SGHRS, CDR2 YFSETQ. CDR3 loop: CASSLAEGPGTQYF. The CDR3 DNA reads as TGCGCCAGCAGCTTGGCCGAAGGTCCCGGTACGCAGTATTTT.

This clonotype was recorded many times. The chain combines TRBV29-1 with TRBJ2-5, with a tentative D call TRBD2 (6 bases). The CDR3 covers 12 residues. CDR1 and CDR2 from the germline V gene are SQVTM and ANQGSEA. The CDR3 nucleotides are TGCAACGCACTAGGAGGGGAAGAGACCCAGTACTTC. It is translated as CNALGGEETQYF.

The chain carries TRBV10-3 and TRBJ2-1, with unresolved D. Germline loops: CDR1 ENHRY, CDR2 SYGVKD. V lost 4 bases, J lost 2 bases, and 9 bases lay in between. The CDR3 is made up of 14 amino acids. The CDR3 DNA follows: TGTGCCATCAGTGGGAAACCTCCCTACAATGAGCAGTTCTTC. Its translation: CAISGKPPYNEQFF.

The J gene is TRBJ2-5, the V gene TRBV28, with TRBD1 matching over 11 bases. The V and J ends lost 6 bases and 4 bases, in that order; junction bases with no gene match: 10. The CDR3 is 16 residues long. Germline V gene lookup returns CDR1 MDHEN and CDR2 SYDVKM. CDR3 loop: CASSSTGTGGRETQYF. CDR3 sequence (DNA): TGTGCCAGCAGCAGTACCGGGACAGGGGGTCGAGAGACCCAGTACTTC.